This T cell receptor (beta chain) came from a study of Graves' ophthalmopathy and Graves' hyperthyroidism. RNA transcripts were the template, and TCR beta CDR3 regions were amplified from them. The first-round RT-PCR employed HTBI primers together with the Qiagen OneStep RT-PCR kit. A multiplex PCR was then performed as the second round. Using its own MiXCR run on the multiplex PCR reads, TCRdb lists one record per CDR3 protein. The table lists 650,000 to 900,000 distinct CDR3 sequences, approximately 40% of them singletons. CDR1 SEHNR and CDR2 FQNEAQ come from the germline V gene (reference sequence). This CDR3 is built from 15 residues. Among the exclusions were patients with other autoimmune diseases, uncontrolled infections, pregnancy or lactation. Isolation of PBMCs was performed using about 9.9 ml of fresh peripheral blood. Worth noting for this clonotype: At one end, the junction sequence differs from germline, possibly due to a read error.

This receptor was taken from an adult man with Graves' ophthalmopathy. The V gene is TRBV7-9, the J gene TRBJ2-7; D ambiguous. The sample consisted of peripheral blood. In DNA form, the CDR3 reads TGCGCCAACAGCCAAGTATTCCGACAATCCTACGAGCAGTACTTC. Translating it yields CANSQVFRQSYEQYF.